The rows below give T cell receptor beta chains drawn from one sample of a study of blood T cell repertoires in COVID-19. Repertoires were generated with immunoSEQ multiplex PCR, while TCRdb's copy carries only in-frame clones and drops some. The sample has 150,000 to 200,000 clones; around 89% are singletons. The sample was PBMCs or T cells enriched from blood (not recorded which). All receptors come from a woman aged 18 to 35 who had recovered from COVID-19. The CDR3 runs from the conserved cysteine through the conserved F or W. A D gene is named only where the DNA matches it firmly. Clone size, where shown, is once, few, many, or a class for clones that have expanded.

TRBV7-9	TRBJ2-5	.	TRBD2	TGTGCCAGCAGGATTAGCGGGCCTGAGGGCCAAAAAGAGACCCAGTACTTC	CASRISGPEGQKETQYF
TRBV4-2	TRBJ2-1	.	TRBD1	TGTGCCAGCAGCAGAGGGACAGGGGAGTCGGATGAGCAGTTCTTC	CASSRGTGESDEQFF
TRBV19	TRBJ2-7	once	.	TGTGCCAGTAGCCAGATGGAGCGGAGGACGGACGAGCAGTACTTC	CASSQMERRTDEQYF
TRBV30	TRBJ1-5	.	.	TGTGCCTGGGCCCGGAGTAGCAATCAGCCCCAGCATTTT	CAWARSSNQPQHF
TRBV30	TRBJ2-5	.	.	TGTGCCTGGAGTGTCGGGTACCAAGAGACCCAGTACTTC	CAWSVGYQETQYF
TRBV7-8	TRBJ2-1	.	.	TGTGCCAGCAGCCCCGCCCGAGGGACTCGCTCCTACAATGAGCAGTTCTTC	CASSPARGTRSYNEQFF
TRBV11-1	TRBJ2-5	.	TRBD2	TGTGCCTTGGCTAGCGGGGACCAAGAGACCCAGTACTTC	CALASGDQETQYF
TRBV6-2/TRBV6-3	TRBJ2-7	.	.	TGTGCCAGCAGTTTCCGACGGGGGGCCGGTTACGAGCAGTACTTC	CASSFRRGAGYEQYF
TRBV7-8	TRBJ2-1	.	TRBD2	TGTGCCAGCAGCTTCTCCCGGGGACTAGCGGGAGGAGGGCAGTTCTTC	CASSFSRGLAGGGQFF
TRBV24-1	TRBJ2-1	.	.	TGTGCCACCAGTGATTTAAATCTGCAGTTCTTC	CATSDLNLQFF
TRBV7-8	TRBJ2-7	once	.	TGTGCCAGCAGCTTAGCGGGAGCCTACGAGCAGTACTTC	CASSLAGAYEQYF
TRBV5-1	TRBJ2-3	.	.	TGCGCCAGCAGCTACGGACTCAAATCGCTAGCGAGCACAGATACGCAGTATTTT	CASSYGLKSLASTDTQYF
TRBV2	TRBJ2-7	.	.	TGTGCCAGCAGTGAAAGGGGGATGGAATCCTACGAGCAGTACTTC	CASSERGMESYEQYF
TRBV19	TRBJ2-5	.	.	TGTGCCAGTAGTATAGAGGCAGGGAGGTTCGAGGAGACCCAGTACTTC	CASSIEAGRFEETQYF
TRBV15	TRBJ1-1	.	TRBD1	TGTGCCACCAGCAGAGTCAGGGGGCTCGGGAACACTGAAGCTTTCTTT	CATSRVRGLGNTEAFF
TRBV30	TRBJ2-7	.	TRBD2	TGTGCCTGGAGTCCCGGGACTAGCCGCCACGAGCAGTACTTC	CAWSPGTSRHEQYF
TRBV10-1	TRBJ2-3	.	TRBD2	TGCGCCAGCGCAAGGACTAGCGGGAACACAGATACGCAGTATTTT	CASARTSGNTDTQYF
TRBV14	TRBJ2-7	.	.	TGTGCCAGCAGCCGGCGGGACAGTCCTAGGGAGCAGTACTTC	CASSRRDSPREQYF
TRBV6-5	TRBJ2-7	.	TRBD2	TGTGCCAGCAGTTACGGAATAGCGGGTTCCTACGAGCAGTACTTC	CASSYGIAGSYEQYF
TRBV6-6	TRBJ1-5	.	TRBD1	TGTGCCAGCAGTTACTTAGGGACAGGGGCAGGTCAGCCCCAGCATTTT	CASSYLGTGAGQPQHF
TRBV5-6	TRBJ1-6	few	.	TGTGCCAGCAGCGGGAGAGTTGGGACAAGCCAAAATTCACCCCTCCACTTT	CASSGRVGTSQNSPLHF
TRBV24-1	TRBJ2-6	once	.	TGTGCCACCAGTGATTCCTCCAACTTGGCTGGGGCCAACGTCCTGACTTTC	CATSDSSNLAGANVLTF
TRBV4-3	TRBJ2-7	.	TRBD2	TGCGCCAGCAGCCAAAACCTAGCGGGAGAAAGCGACGAGCAGTACTTC	CASSQNLAGESDEQYF
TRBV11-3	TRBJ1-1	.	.	TGTGCCAGCAGCTTATCTGGGGCGGGGACTGAAGCTTTCTTT	CASSLSGAGTEAFF
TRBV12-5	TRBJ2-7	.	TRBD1	TGTGCTAGTGGTTTGGCCGGGACAGGGATAACCGAGCAGTACTTC	CASGLAGTGITEQYF
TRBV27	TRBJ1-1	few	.	TGTGCCAGCAGTTCCGCGGGACGGCAAAACACTGAAGCTTTCTTT	CASSSAGRQNTEAFF
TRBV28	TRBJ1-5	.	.	TGTGCCAGCAGCACCACCGGGGATCCTATAAGGTCCCAGCATTTT	CASSTTGDPIRSQHF
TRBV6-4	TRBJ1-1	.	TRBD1	TGTGCCAGCCGACAGGGGGGAGCTTTCTTT	CASRQGGAFF
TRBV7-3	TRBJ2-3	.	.	TGTGCCAGCAGCTTAAATCCGGGGGATACGCAGTATTTT	CASSLNPGDTQYF
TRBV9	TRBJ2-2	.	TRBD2	TGTGCCAGCAGCGCGGTAGCGGGAGCGGGCGGGGAGCTGTTTTTT	CASSAVAGAGGELFF
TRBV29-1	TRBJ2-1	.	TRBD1	TGCAGCGTTGCGACAGGGGACGGCCTTAATGAGCAGTTCTTC	CSVATGDGLNEQFF
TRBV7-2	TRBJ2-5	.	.	TGTGCCAGCAGTGGAGTCCAGGGGACCCAGTACTTC	CASSGVQGTQYF
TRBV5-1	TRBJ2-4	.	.	TGCGCCAGCAGCCCCAGGCCCGCACAAGCCAAAAACATTCAGTACTTC	CASSPRPAQAKNIQYF
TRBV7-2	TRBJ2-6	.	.	TGTGCCAGCAGCCCGGGTAGAGCTGGGGCCAACGTCCTGACTTTC	CASSPGRAGANVLTF
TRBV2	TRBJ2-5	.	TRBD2	TGTGCCAGCAGTGGCGGACTAGCGGGAGTGGAGACCCAGTACTTC	CASSGGLAGVETQYF
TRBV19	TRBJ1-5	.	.	TGTGCCAGTAGATTTTCGGGTAATCAGCCCCAGCATTTT	CASRFSGNQPQHF
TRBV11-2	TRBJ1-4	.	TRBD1	TGTGCCAGCAGCCCAAGGGGTGCCGGACAGGGTACGACTAATGAAAAACTGTTTTTT	CASSPRGAGQGTTNEKLFF
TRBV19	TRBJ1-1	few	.	TGTGCCAGTTGGCGAGGGTCAGCTGAAGCTTTCTTT	CASWRGSAEAFF
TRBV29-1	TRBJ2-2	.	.	TGCAGCGTTGACCTATCGAACACCGGGGAGCTGTTTTTT	CSVDLSNTGELFF
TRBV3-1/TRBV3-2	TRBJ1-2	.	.	TGTGCCAGCAGCCAAGTGTCAGATGATGGCTACACCTTC	CASSQVSDDGYTF
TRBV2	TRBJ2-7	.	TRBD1	TGTGCCAGCAGTGAAGCGGGACAGGGCTACGAGCAGTACTTC	CASSEAGQGYEQYF
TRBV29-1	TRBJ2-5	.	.	TGCAGCGTTGACACCAGGGGAAGGGGCCAAGAGACCCAGTACTTC	CSVDTRGRGQETQYF